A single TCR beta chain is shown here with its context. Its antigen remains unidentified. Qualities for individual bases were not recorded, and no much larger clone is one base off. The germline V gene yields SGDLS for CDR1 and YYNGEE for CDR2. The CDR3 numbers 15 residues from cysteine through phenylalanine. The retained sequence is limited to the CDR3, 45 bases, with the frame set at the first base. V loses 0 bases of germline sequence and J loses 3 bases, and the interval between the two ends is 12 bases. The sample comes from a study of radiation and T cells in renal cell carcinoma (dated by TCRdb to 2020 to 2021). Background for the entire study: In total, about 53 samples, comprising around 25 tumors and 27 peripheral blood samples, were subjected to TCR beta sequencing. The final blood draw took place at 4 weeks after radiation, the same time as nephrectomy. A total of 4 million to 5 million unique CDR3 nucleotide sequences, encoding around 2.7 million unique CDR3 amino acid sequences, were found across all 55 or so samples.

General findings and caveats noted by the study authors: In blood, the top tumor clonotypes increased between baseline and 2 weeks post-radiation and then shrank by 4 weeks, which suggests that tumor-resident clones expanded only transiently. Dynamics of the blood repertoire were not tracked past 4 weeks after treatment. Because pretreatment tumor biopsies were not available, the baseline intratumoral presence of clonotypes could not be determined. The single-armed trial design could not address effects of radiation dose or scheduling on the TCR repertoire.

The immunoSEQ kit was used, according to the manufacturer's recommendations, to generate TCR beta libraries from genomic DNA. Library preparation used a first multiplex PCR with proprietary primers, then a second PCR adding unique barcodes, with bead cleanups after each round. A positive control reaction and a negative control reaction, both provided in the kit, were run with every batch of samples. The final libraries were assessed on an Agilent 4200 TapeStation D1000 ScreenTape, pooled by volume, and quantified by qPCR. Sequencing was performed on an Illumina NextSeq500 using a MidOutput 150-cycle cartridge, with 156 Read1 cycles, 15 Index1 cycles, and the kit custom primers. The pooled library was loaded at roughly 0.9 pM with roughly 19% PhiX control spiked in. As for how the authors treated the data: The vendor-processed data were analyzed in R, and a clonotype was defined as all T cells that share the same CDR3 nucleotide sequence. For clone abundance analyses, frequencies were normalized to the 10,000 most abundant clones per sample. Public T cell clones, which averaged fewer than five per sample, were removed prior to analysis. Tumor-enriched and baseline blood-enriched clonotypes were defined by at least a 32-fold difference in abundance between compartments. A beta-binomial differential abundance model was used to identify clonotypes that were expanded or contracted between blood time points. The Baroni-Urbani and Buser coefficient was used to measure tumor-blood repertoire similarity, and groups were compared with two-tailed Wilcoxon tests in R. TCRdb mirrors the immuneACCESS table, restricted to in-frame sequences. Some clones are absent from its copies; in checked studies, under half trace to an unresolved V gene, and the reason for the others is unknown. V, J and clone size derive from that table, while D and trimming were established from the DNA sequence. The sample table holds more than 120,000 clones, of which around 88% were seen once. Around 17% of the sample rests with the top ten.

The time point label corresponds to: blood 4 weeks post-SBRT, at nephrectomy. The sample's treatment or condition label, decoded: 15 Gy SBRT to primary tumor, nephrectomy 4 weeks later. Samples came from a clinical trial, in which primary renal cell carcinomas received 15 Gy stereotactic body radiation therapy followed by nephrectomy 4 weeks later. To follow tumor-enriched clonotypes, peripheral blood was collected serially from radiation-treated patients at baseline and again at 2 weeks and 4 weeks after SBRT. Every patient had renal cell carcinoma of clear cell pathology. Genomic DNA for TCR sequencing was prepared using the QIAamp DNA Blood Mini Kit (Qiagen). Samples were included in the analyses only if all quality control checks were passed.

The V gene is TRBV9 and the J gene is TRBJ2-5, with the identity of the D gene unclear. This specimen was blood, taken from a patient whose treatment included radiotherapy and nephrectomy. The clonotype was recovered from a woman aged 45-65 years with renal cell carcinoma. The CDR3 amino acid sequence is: CASSVAPSGEETQYF. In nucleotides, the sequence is TGTGCCAGCAGCGTAGCTCCATCGGGCGAAGAGACCCAGTACTTC.